The 20 T cell receptor beta chains below were found in one sample sequenced in a study of memory CD4+ T cells and cytomegalovirus serostatus. Assay: immunoSEQ multiplex PCR; the TCRdb copy retains only in-frame clones and omits some. The sample lists some 53,000 clones, roughly 80% occurring once. The sort gate was single viable CD3+CD4+CD8-CD45RO+ cells for memory CD4+ T cells. The sample was memory CD4+ T cells from blood. The receptors originated from an adult in good health and CMV-seronegative.

The chain couples TRBV28 to TRBJ2-7; D gene ambiguous. Germline V gene lookup returns CDR1 MDHEN and CDR2 SYDVKM. The CDR3 length is 11 residues. V dropped 6 bases and J dropped 6 bases, with 9 bases sitting between them. CDR3 loop: CASSLGREQYF. Here the CDR3 DNA reads TGTGCCAGCAGCCTCGGGCGCGAGCAGTACTTC.

The V gene is TRBV5-1, the J gene TRBJ2-5, with a weak D call TRBD2 (6 bases). Deletions cut 0 bases from V and 2 bases from J, with 8 bases between. The germline CDR1 and CDR2 sequences are SGHRS and YFSETQ. The CDR3 sequence is 14 residues long. The CDR3 DNA sequence: TGCGCCAGCAGCTTGGGCGGGGATCAAGAGACCCAGTACTTC. Its translation is CASSLGGDQETQYF.

The chain recombines TRBV7-2 with TRBJ1-2; TRBD1 matches at 9 bases. V was pared by 5 bases and J by 6 bases, with 10 bases of the junction left unmatched. The CDR3 is 15 amino acids. Germline-derived CDR1 and CDR2 are SGHTA and FQGNSA. The CDR3 loop is CASSPQQGAQHGYTF. The CDR3 coding sequence is TGTGCCAGCAGCCCCCAACAGGGGGCGCAGCATGGCTACACCTTC.

For the CDR3, the DNA is TGTGCCAGCAGCAACAAAAGGACAGGGAATGGCTACACCTTC. Encoded protein: CASSNKRTGNGYTF. V and J are TRBV25-1 and TRBJ1-2; 8 bases fit TRBD1. CDR3 length: 14 residues. CDR1 is MGHDK, CDR2 SYGVNS, per germline. With V trimmed by 6 bases and J by 6 bases, 9 bases remained unmatched.

This rearrangement joins TRBV28 to TRBJ2-1; D not resolved. CDR1 is MDHEN and CDR2 is SYDVKM in the germline V gene. The CDR3 is 11 amino acids. The V gene lost 8 bases and the J gene lost 7 bases, with 9 bases spanning the gap. The CDR3 nucleotides are TGTGCCAGCGCCAGGATGAATGAGCAGTTCTTC. Translating gives CASARMNEQFF.

The genes are TRBV6-5 and TRBJ1-5, with TRBD1 matching over 9 bases. The germline CDR1 and CDR2 sequences are MNHEY and SVGAGI. V was pared by 4 bases and J by 9 bases, with 7 bases of the junction left unmatched. The CDR3 runs to 14 residues. DNA of the CDR3: TGTGCCAGCAGTTTACAGGGGGCGCAGGGGCCCCAGCATTTT. Encoded protein: CASSLQGAQGPQHF.

The chain is built from TRBV27 and TRBJ2-1; 7 positions agree with TRBD1. V dropped 3 bases and J dropped 7; count of bases not matched to a gene: 3. CDR1 MNHEY and CDR2 SMNVEV come from the germline V gene (reference sequence). The CDR3 extends over 13 amino acids. CDR3 loop: CASSLFRGNEQFF. The CDR3 region has the DNA TGTGCCAGCAGTTTGTTCAGGGGGAATGAGCAGTTCTTC.

This sequence joins TRBV7-9 and TRBJ1-1; D may be TRBD1 (5 bases). This CDR3 region has 15 residues. Trimming pared 2 bases from V and 1 base from J, leaving 11 bases between. The germline V gene encodes CDR1 SEHNR and CDR2 FQNEAQ (reference sequence). CDR3 region: CASSLPPTGNTEAFF. The CDR3 nucleotides are TGTGCCAGCAGCTTACCTCCAACAGGGAACACTGAAGCTTTCTTT. The full variable domain, in which reference TRBV7-9 and TRBJ1-1 provide the parts outside the CDR3, is DTGVSQNPRHKITKRGQNVTFRCDPISEHNRLYWYRQTLGQGPEFLTYFQNEAQLEKSRLLSDRFSAERPKGSFSTLEIQRTEQGDSAMYLCASSLPPTGNTEAFFGQGTRLTVV.

The chain has TRBV5-1 and TRBJ2-2, with 7 bases matching TRBD1. Germline V lookup: CDR1 SGHRS, CDR2 YFSETQ. The CDR3 is 14 amino acids. V shed 4 bases, J shed 6 bases, and the junction held 6 bases outside the gene matches. CDR3 DNA sequence: TGCGCCAGCAGCCCAGACAGGGCGGCCGGGGAGCTGTTTTTT. It is translated as CASSPDRAAGELFF.

This chain joins TRBV7-9 and TRBJ2-1, with 9 bases identical to TRBD1. Unmatched junction bases numbered 7, after V lost 2 bases and J lost 8 bases. Germline values: CDR1 SEHNR, CDR2 FQNEAQ (reference sequence). CDR3 length equals 15 residues. The DNA of the CDR3 is TGTGCCAGCAGCTTACCCGGGACAGGGTACGATGAGCAGTTCTTC. This gives the protein CASSLPGTGYDEQFF.

This sequence joins TRBV5-1 and TRBJ2-1, with 12 bases aligning to TRBD2. The trim removed 0 bases at V and 7 bases at J, leaving 8 bases unmatched. The CDR3 loop spans 17 amino acids. Germline V gene data show CDR1 as SGHRS and CDR2 as YFSETQ. The CDR3 DNA reads TGCGCCAGCAGCTTGGTGGGGTCTAGCGGGGGGGCGAATGAGCAGTTCTTC. This gives the protein CASSLVGSSGGANEQFF.

The chain combines TRBV7-2 with TRBJ2-1, with TRBD2 as a possible D gene (5 bases). V was clipped by 3 bases and J by 3 bases, with 6 bases between them. The CDR3 is made up of 13 amino acids. Germline assignment: CDR1 SGHTA and CDR2 FQGNSA. For the CDR3, the DNA is TGTGCCAGCAGCTTTGGACTCTACAATGAGCAGTTCTTC. Amino acids: CASSFGLYNEQFF. The whole variable domain, remainder taken from reference TRBV7-2 and TRBJ2-1, is GAGVSQSPSNKVTEKGKDVELRCDPISGHTALYWYRQSLGQGLEFLIYFQGNSAPDKSGLPSDRFSAERTGGSVSTLTIQRTQQEDSAVYLCASSFGLYNEQFFGPGTRLTVL.

This chain joins TRBV14 and TRBJ2-1, with D possibly matching TRBD2 (8 bases). The V gene's germline CDR1 is SGHDN and CDR2 FVKESK. Trimming took 4 bases from V and 6 from J, leaving 19 bases between them. CDR3 length: 16 amino acids. CDR3 in DNA: TGTGCCAGCAGCCGACAGGGCCCGGGGGGGGCCAATGAGCAGTTCTTC. It specifies CASSRQGPGGANEQFF.

V gene TRBV6-5 combines with J gene TRBJ1-1; D is possibly TRBD1 (5 bases). With 6 bases removed from V and 3 bases from J, the gap between germline ends came to 11 bases. Germline V gives CDR1 MNHEY, CDR2 SVGAGI. This CDR3 is 13 amino acids long. In DNA, the CDR3 is TGTGCCAGCAGACAGGATGTTTACACTGAAGCTTTCTTT. Protein: CASRQDVYTEAFF.

The rearrangement joins TRBV28 to TRBJ1-5, with a possible D match to TRBD1 (5 bases). The V end lost 1 base, the J end lost 3 bases, and 13 bases lay between the germline ends. The CDR3 sequence is 16 residues long. Germline V gene data show CDR1 as MDHEN and CDR2 as SYDVKM. This CDR3 reads CASSLYITGANQPQHF. Written as DNA, the CDR3 is TGTGCCAGCAGTTTATACATCACAGGCGCCAATCAGCCCCAGCATTTT.

The rearrangement joins TRBV18 to TRBJ1-1, with D hard to call. The CDR3 length is 14 residues. V was clipped by 3 bases and J by 4 bases, with 12 bases between them. CDR1 is KGHSH and CDR2 is LQKENI in the germline V gene. The CDR3 region has the DNA TGTGCCAGCTCACCGCCCTTATTGGGCACTGAAGCTTTCTTT. Translated, it gives CASSPPLLGTEAFF.

The chain couples TRBV12-5 to TRBJ1-3; 8 bases are a match to TRBD1. Trimming removed 5 bases from V and 0 bases from J; junction bases left unmatched: 15. The CDR3 is 19 residues long. CDR1 LGHNT and CDR2 FRNRAP come from the germline V gene. The CDR3 DNA is TGTGCTAGTGGTCAACCCCCGGGACAGGTGTCTCTCTCTGGAAACACCATATATTTT. The encoded protein is CASGQPPGQVSLSGNTIYF.

The chain carries TRBV9 and TRBJ1-1, with 7 bases aligning to TRBD1. Trimming took 0 bases from V and 5 from J; bases not matched to a gene: 4. Germline V gene sequence: CDR1 SGDLS, CDR2 YYNGEE. CDR3 size: 14 residues. DNA for the CDR3: TGTGCCAGCAGCGTAGCGACAGGGAGAACTGAAGCTTTCTTT. Residues: CASSVATGRTEAFF.

The chain combines TRBV18 with TRBJ2-5; no clear D gene. Per germline, CDR1 KGHSH and CDR2 LQKENI. CDR3 length: 16 residues. The V and J ends lost 0 bases and 5 bases respectively, with 16 bases between them. The CDR3 sequence is CASSPPESGAAETQYF. The CDR3 bases are TGTGCCAGCTCACCACCGGAGTCGGGCGCAGCGGAGACCCAGTACTTC.

This clone has just a few counts. This chain uses TRBV19 with TRBJ1-2, with 8 bases matching TRBD1. J was trimmed by 7 bases and V by 7 bases; bases with no gene match: 8. The CDR3 consists of 13 residues. Per the germline V gene, CDR1 is LNHDA and CDR2 is SQIVND (reference sequence). CDR3 coding DNA: TGTGCCAGTAAGGGACAGGAATCTCGTGGCTACACCTTC. This encodes CASKGQESRGYTF.